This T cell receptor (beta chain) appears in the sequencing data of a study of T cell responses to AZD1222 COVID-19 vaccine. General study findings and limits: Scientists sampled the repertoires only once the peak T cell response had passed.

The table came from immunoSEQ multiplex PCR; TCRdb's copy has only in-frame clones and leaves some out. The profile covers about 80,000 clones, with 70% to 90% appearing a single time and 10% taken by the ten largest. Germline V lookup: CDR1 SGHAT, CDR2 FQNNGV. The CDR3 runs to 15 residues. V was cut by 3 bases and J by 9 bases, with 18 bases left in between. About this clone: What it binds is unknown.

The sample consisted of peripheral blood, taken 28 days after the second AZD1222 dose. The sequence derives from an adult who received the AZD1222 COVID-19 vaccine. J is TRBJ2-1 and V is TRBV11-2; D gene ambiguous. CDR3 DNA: TGTGCCAGCAGCTTTAGCCCAAGCGTGTATGGTGAGCAGTTCTTC. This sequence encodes CASSFSPSVYGEQFF. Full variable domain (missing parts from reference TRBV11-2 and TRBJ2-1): EAGVAQSPRYKIIEKRQSVAFWCNPISGHATLYWYQQILGQGPKLLIQFQNNGVVDDSQLPKDRFSAERLKGVDSTLKIQPAKLEDSAVYLCASSFSPSVYGEQFFGPGTRLTVL.